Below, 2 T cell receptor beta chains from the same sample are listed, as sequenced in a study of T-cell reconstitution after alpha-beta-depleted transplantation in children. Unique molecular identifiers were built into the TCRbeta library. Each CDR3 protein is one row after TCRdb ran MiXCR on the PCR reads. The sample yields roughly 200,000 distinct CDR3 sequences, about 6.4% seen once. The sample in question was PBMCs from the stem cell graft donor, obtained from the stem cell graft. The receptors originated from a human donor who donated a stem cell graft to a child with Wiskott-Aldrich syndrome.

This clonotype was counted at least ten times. CDR3 sequence (DNA): TGCAGCGTTGATGATCGACTAGCGGGGACCACAGATACGCAGTATTTT. Its translation: CSVDDRLAGTTDTQYF. The chain combines TRBV29-1 with TRBJ2-3; 11 bases map to TRBD2. V shed 3 bases, J shed 2 bases, and the junction held 7 bases outside the gene matches. Germline V gene lookup returns CDR1 SQVTM and CDR2 ANQGSEA. This CDR3 spans 16 amino acids.

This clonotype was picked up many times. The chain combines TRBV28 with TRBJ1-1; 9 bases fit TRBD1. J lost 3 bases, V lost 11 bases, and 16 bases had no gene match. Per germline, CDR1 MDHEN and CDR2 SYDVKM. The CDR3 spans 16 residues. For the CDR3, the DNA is TGTGCCGCCATCTGGACCGGGACAGGGCGGGACACTGAAGCTTTCTTT. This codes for CAAIWTGTGRDTEAFF. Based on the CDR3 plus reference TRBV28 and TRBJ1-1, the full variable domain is DVKVTQSSRYLVKRTGEKVFLECVQDMDHENMFWYRQDPGLGLRLIYFSYDVKMKEKGDIPEGYSVSREKKERFSLILESASTNQTSMYLCAAIWTGTGRDTEAFFGQGTRLTVV.